The 20 T cell receptor beta chains given below trace back to one sample, sequenced in a study of vaccination and CD4 T cells after COVID-19. The Oncomine TCR Beta short-read assay sequenced DNA from cultured CD4+ T cells. MiXCR, applied by TCRdb to the PCR reads, yields one record per CDR3 protein. The sample comprises some 22,000 distinct CDR3 sequences, roughly 53% of which are singletons, and around 2.8% rests with the top ten. Treatment defined: approximately 9-day PBMC culture with coronavirus spike peptide pools or control peptides (ViraFEST assay). Their antigens are not known. Sequencing was carried out using CD4+ T cells from blood, cultured in vitro. The receptors here all came from a human donor who had recovered from COVID-19.

The chain employs TRBV27 and TRBJ2-3; 8 bases are shared with TRBD2. CDR1 is MNHEY and CDR2 is SMNVEV in the germline V gene (reference sequence). V lost 4 bases, J lost 4 bases, and 4 bases stayed unmatched. The CDR3 consists of 14 residues. CDR3 DNA sequence: TGTGCCAGCAGTTCGGGACTAGGCGCAGATACGCAGTATTTT. It codes for CASSSGLGADTQYF.

This clonotype was counted a few times. The chain employs TRBV6-1 and TRBJ1-3; D gene ambiguous. Germline V CDR1 and CDR2: MNHNS, SASEGT. The length of the CDR3 is 15 residues. V shed 5 bases and J shed 0 bases, with 11 bases lying between them. The CDR3 DNA sequence: TGTGCCAGCAGTAAATGGGATAACTCTGGAAACACCATATATTTT. Translating it yields CASSKWDNSGNTIYF.

The chain combines TRBV6-2 or TRBV6-3 with TRBJ2-5; 9 bases map to TRBD1. Germline V gene sequence: CDR1 MNHEY, CDR2 SVGEGT. The CDR3 totals 15 residues. V shed 4 bases, J shed 6 bases, and the junction held 9 bases outside the gene matches. Written as DNA, the CDR3 is TGTGCCAGCAGTTCCCCCGGGACAGGGAGACAGACCCAGTACTTC. Translating it yields CASSSPGTGRQTQYF.

The chain combines TRBV5-4 with TRBJ1-5; 9 bases line up with TRBD1. CDR3 size: 15 residues. V shed 0 bases and J 7 bases; nucleotides not matched to a gene: 5. The germline V gene has CDR1 SGHNT and CDR2 YYREEE (reference sequence). The CDR3 loop reads CASSLAGQGEQPQHF. The CDR3 DNA sequence: TGTGCCAGCAGCTTGGCGGGACAGGGAGAGCAGCCCCAGCATTTT.

The J gene is TRBJ1-1, the V gene TRBV6-1; D unclear. The CDR3 runs to 13 residues. The V end lost 3 bases, the J end lost 10 bases, and 15 bases lay between the germline ends. Germline CDR1 reads MNHNS; CDR2 reads SASEGT. DNA of the CDR3: TGTGCCAGCAGTGAGTCAGTAGGGTTGAGAGCTTTCTTT. Amino acids: CASSESVGLRAFF.

The CDR3 loop is CASSLTEEQYF. CDR3 DNA: TGTGCCAGCAGCTTAACGGAGGAGCAGTACTTC. The rearrangement joins TRBV7-2 to TRBJ2-7; no firm D call. Germline values: CDR1 SGHTA, CDR2 FQGNSA. The CDR3 extends over 11 amino acids. V was shortened by 2 bases and J by 7 bases, with 6 bases between the two germline ends.

The CDR3 spells CASSRKISGGGYEQYF. CDR3 in DNA: TGTGCCAGCAGTCGCAAGATTTCAGGGGGCGGGTACGAGCAGTACTTC. V is TRBV6-1 and J is TRBJ2-7, with TRBD1 matching 8 bases. With V trimmed by 5 bases and J by 4 bases, 13 bases remained unmatched. In germline, CDR1 is MNHNS, CDR2 SASEGT. CDR3 length: 16 residues.

The V call is TRBV6-1, the J call TRBJ1-1; D is uncertain. CDR1 and CDR2 (germline): MNHNS, SASEGT. The CDR3 is 14 residues long. Deletions cut 6 bases from V and 7 bases from J, with 18 bases between. CDR3 protein: CASSHGLGFGEAFF. DNA for the CDR3: TGTGCCAGCAGCCACGGACTGGGGTTCGGTGAAGCTTTCTTT.

The rearrangement links TRBV7-3 to TRBJ2-1; D is unresolved. Germline values: CDR1 SGHTA, CDR2 FQGTGA. Trimming took 5 bases from V and 9 from J, leaving 20 bases between them. The CDR3 has 15 amino acids. The CDR3 reads CASSLLRSPPGEQFF. The CDR3 DNA follows: TGTGCCAGCAGCCTCCTAAGGTCTCCTCCTGGTGAGCAGTTCTTC.

The chain uses TRBV24-1 and TRBJ1-3; maybe TRBD1 (6 bases). V lost 3 bases to trimming and J lost 0 bases, with 11 bases between them. The CDR3 is made up of 16 amino acids. Germline lookup yields CDR1 KGHDR and CDR2 SFDVKD. The CDR3 sequence: CATSDQQGFSGNTIYF. The CDR3 DNA reads as TGTGCCACCAGTGATCAACAGGGCTTCTCTGGAAACACCATATATTTT.

The genes are TRBV20-1 and TRBJ2-7, with unresolved D. V was trimmed by 0 bases and J by 0 bases, leaving 9 bases between them. This CDR3 is built from 14 residues. Germline CDR1 DFQATT, CDR2 SNEGSKA (reference sequence). Here the CDR3 DNA reads TGCAGTGCTAGAGATCCTAGGAGCTCCTACGAGCAGTACTTC. Translation gives CSARDPRSSYEQYF.

The rearrangement joins TRBV19 to TRBJ2-4; 8 nucleotides agree with TRBD1. V shed 5 bases, J shed 2 bases, and the junction held 2 bases outside the gene matches. The CDR3 has 14 residues. Germline lookup yields CDR1 LNHDA and CDR2 SQIVND (reference sequence). The CDR3 DNA is TGTGCCAGTAGTCAGGGGGCAACCAAAAACATTCAGTACTTC. Translating it yields CASSQGATKNIQYF.

The chain is built from TRBV7-9 and TRBJ1-2; a weak D match, TRBD1 (5 bases). Trimming left V 10 bases short and J 5 bases short, with 11 bases between. The CDR3 totals 11 residues. Germline values: CDR1 SEHNR, CDR2 FQNEAQ (reference sequence). CDR3 in amino acids: CATGKGYGYTF. DNA for the CDR3: TGTGCCACGGGCAAGGGGTATGGCTACACCTTC.

V is TRBV20-1 and J is TRBJ2-7, with D perhaps TRBD2 (6 bases). There are 13 residues in the CDR3. The germline gives CDR1 DFQATT, CDR2 SNEGSKA (reference sequence). Trimming cost V 0 bases and J 9 bases, with 15 bases left between them. CDR3 amino acids: CSARDRAGSGQYF. For the CDR3, the DNA is TGCAGTGCTAGAGATAGGGCGGGGTCGGGGCAGTACTTC.

This clonotype was counted a few times. V and J are TRBV12-3 or TRBV12-4 and TRBJ1-1, with TRBD1 identical over 7 bases. V was pared by 3 bases and J by 4 bases, with 2 bases of the junction left unmatched. This CDR3 is built from 13 residues. The CDR3 DNA follows: TGTGCCAGCAGTTTGCAGGGGGGCACTGAAGCTTTCTTT. It yields the protein CASSLQGGTEAFF.

The V call is TRBV6-1, the J call TRBJ2-3, with D maybe TRBD1 (6 bases). There are 13 residues in the CDR3. The germline gives CDR1 MNHNS, CDR2 SASEGT. V shed 6 bases and J shed 4 bases, with 11 bases lying between them. CDR3 bases: TGTGCCAGCAGACGGACAGCGCCAGATACGCAGTATTTT. It specifies CASRRTAPDTQYF.

This clonotype came up once. The chain joins TRBV7-2 to TRBJ2-1; D unresolved. V was clipped by 3 bases and J by 4 bases, with 7 bases between them. The CDR3 is 13 residues long. In germline, CDR1 is SGHTA, CDR2 FQGNSA. CDR3 DNA: TGTGCCAGCAGCTTGCGGCAGTACAATGAGCAGTTCTTC. It yields the protein CASSLRQYNEQFF. Based on the CDR3 plus reference TRBV7-2 and TRBJ2-1, the full variable domain is GAGVSQSPSNKVTEKGKDVELRCDPISGHTALYWYRQSLGQGLEFLIYFQGNSAPDKSGLPSDRFSAERTGGSVSTLTIQRTQQEDSAVYLCASSLRQYNEQFFGPGTRLTVL.

This clonotype came up a few times. A junction end diverges from the germline sequence, so it may reflect a read error. This rearrangement joins TRBV7-7 to TRBJ2-2; the D is unclear. From germline, CDR1 is SSHAT and CDR2 FNYEAQ (reference sequence). The CDR3 is made up of 17 amino acids. CDR3: CASSLRPIDGNTGELFF. As DNA, the CDR3 is TGTGCTAGCAGCTTACGACCTATCGACGGGAACACCGGGGAGCTGTTTTTT.

This clonotype was seen a few times. V usage is TRBV7-8 and J usage is TRBJ2-1; the D is unclear. Germline V gene sequence: CDR1 SGHVS, CDR2 FQNEAQ. Trimming left V 5 bases short and J 6 bases short, with 8 bases between. CDR3 length equals 12 residues. This CDR3 reads CASSPPTNEQFF. Here the CDR3 DNA reads TGTGCCAGCAGCCCTCCGACCAATGAGCAGTTCTTC.

The chain carries TRBV6-1 and TRBJ1-5; D is possibly TRBD1 (6 bases). Germline CDR1 is MNHNS and CDR2 is SASEGT. This CDR3 comprises 16 residues. V lost 3 bases and J lost 5, with 17 bases in between. The DNA for the CDR3 is TGTGCCAGCAGTGATCAACCGGACAGCCAAGATCAGCCCCAGCATTTT. Translation gives CASSDQPDSQDQPQHF.